These 26 T cell receptor beta chains were sequenced from one sample in a study of human T cells and chemical hapten exposure. As to time point: patch test 3, about 24 weeks after DPC sensitization. As to treatment: therapeutic diphenylcyclopropenone sensitization with weekly scalp DPC. MiXCR was run by TCRdb on the RACE reads, yielding one entry per CDR3 protein. The data hold 95,000 to 150,000 distinct CDR3 sequences, with 11% observed a single time. The sample in question was whole blood, obtained in connection with sensitization to the hapten diphenylcyclopropenone (DPC). The receptors come from a woman in her 50s with alopecia areata. Some clones in this sample may be carry-over from other donors' samples.

The chain combines TRBV20-1 with TRBJ2-5; D is undetermined. The V end was cut by 0 bases, the J end by 0 bases, with 5 bases between. The CDR3 consists of 13 residues. Germline assignment: CDR1 DFQATT and CDR2 SNEGSKA (reference sequence). The CDR3 reads CSARELYQETQYF. In DNA, the CDR3 is TGCAGTGCTAGAGAATTGTACCAAGAGACCCAGTACTTC.

This chain links TRBV4-1 with TRBJ2-1; 8 bases align to TRBD2. In germline, CDR1 is MGHRA, CDR2 YSYEKL. Trimming cost V 6 bases and J 8 bases; bases outside gene matches: 9. CDR3 length: 14 amino acids. The CDR3 region is CASRERGPGDEQFF. The CDR3 nucleotides are TGCGCCAGCAGGGAGCGGGGGCCAGGGGATGAGCAGTTCTTC.

This rearrangement joins TRBV12-3 or TRBV12-4 to TRBJ2-1, with D possibly being TRBD1 or TRBD2 (5 bases each). Trimming took off 7 bases at V and 0 bases at J, with 13 bases between the two ends. The CDR3 length is 15 residues. Here the CDR3 reads CASTTNGGSYNEQFF. CDR3 in DNA: TGTGCCAGCACCACAAATGGGGGCTCCTACAATGAGCAGTTCTTC.

This clonotype showed up just a few times. CDR3 nucleotide sequence: TGCAGCGTTGCCGAGGGGCTGGGCAATCAGCCCCAGCATTTT. Its translation is CSVAEGLGNQPQHF. The chain joins TRBV29-1 to TRBJ1-5; D might be TRBD1 (5 bases). Trimming left V 4 bases short and J 2 bases short, with 12 bases between. Germline CDR1 and CDR2: SQVTM and ANQGSEA. The CDR3 extends over 14 amino acids.

This chain joins TRBV7-9 and TRBJ2-7, with 8 bases fitting TRBD1. With V trimmed by 3 bases and J by 4 bases, 11 bases remained unmatched. CDR1 and CDR2 (germline): SEHNR, FQNEAQ (reference sequence). CDR3 length: 16 amino acids. CDR3 protein: CASSFPGQGSGYEQYF. In DNA form, the CDR3 reads TGTGCCAGCAGCTTCCCCGGACAGGGCTCCGGATACGAGCAGTACTTC.

This clonotype occurred a few times. V and J are TRBV15 and TRBJ2-3, with 10 bases matching TRBD1. This CDR3 region has 16 residues. Germline CDR1 and CDR2: LNHNV and YYDKDF (reference sequence). J lost 4 bases, V lost 3 bases, and 7 bases had no gene match. DNA for the CDR3: TGTGCCACCAGCAGCCCCCGGGACAGGGGTGCAGATACGCAGTATTTT. This translates into CATSSPRDRGADTQYF.

The chain is built from TRBV19 and TRBJ1-2, with 8 bases identical to TRBD1. The germline CDR1 and CDR2 sequences are LNHDA and SQIVND (reference sequence). The V gene end was trimmed by 6 bases and the J gene end by 6 bases; junction bases not matched to a gene: 6. This CDR3 is 13 amino acids long. The CDR3 DNA reads TGTGCCAGTAGACCAGGGGGCGAGAATGGCTACACCTTC. Residues: CASRPGGENGYTF.

As concerns this clonotype: No conserved phenylalanine or tryptophan is present at the end of the CDR3, so a read error is the likely explanation. CDR3 bases: TGTGCCAGCAGCTCGAGTAGGAGTCAGCCCCAGCATTCT. It encodes CASSSSRSQPQHS. This rearrangement joins TRBV13 to TRBJ1-5; D is undetermined. The V gene lost 4 bases and the J gene lost 6 bases, with 10 bases spanning the gap. Germline V CDR1 and CDR2: PRHDT, FYEKMQ (reference sequence). The CDR3 is 13 residues long.

The CDR3 loop is CASSEYLGFSNQPQHF. In DNA form, the CDR3 reads TGCGCCAGCAGTGAATATTTGGGGTTTAGCAATCAGCCCCAGCATTTT. V is TRBV10-2 and J is TRBJ1-5; no clear D gene. There are 16 residues in the CDR3. The ends were cut back, 3 bases at V and 0 bases at J, with 12 bases in the middle. Per the germline V gene, CDR1 is WSHSY and CDR2 is SAAADI.

The chain uses TRBV12-3 or TRBV12-4 and TRBJ1-5; D is uncertain. Trimming pared 1 base from V and 0 bases from J, leaving 4 bases between. The CDR3 length is 14 residues. The CDR3 protein is CASSLGASNQPQHF. The CDR3 DNA reads TGTGCCAGCAGTTTAGGGGCTAGCAATCAGCCCCAGCATTTT.

The V call is TRBV7-8, the J call TRBJ1-1; D is ambiguous. Germline V gene lookup returns CDR1 SGHVS and CDR2 FQNEAQ. This CDR3 is built from 14 residues. Trimming removed 3 bases from V and 3 bases from J, with 11 bases in between. The CDR3 DNA sequence: TGTGCCAGCAGCTTCCCGGGGAGTTACACTGAAGCTTTCTTT. The encoded protein is CASSFPGSYTEAFF.

This chain uses TRBV7-3 with TRBJ1-1; D gene unclear. There are 15 residues in the CDR3. Germline-derived CDR1 and CDR2 are SGHTA and FQGTGA. V lost 0 bases to trimming and J lost 0 bases, with 8 bases between them. The CDR3: CASSLTAALNTEAFF. CDR3 DNA: TGTGCCAGCAGCTTAACAGCGGCTTTGAACACTGAAGCTTTCTTT. Looking up the rest from reference TRBV7-3 and TRBJ1-1 gives the full variable domain: GAGVSQTPSNKVTEKGKYVELRCDPISGHTALYWYRQSLGQGPEFLIYFQGTGAADDSGLPNDRFFAVRPEGSVSTLKIQRTERGDSAVYLCASSLTAALNTEAFFGQGTRLTVV.

In its sample, this clonotype was seen many times. The chain is built from TRBV27 and TRBJ2-5; D is ambiguous. CDR1 and CDR2 from the germline V gene are MNHEY and SMNVEV (reference sequence). V dropped 1 base and J dropped 1 base, with 4 bases sitting between them. This CDR3 has 13 amino acids. CDR3 sequence reads: CASSLFSQETQYF. Written as DNA, the CDR3 is TGTGCCAGCAGTTTATTTAGCCAAGAGACCCAGTACTTC.

The chain uses TRBV12-3 or TRBV12-4 and TRBJ1-4; D uncertain. V dropped 6 bases and J dropped 0 bases, with 11 bases sitting between them. The CDR3 extends over 15 amino acids. The DNA of the CDR3 is TGTGCCAGCAGACCGGACCGTTCAACTAATGAAAAACTGTTTTTT. Its translation: CASRPDRSTNEKLFF.

About this clonotype itself: This may stem from a read error, because a much larger clone lies one nucleotide away. This sequence joins TRBV14 and TRBJ2-5; D gene uncertain. Trimming cost V 2 bases and J 2 bases, with 0 bases left between them. Germline lookup yields CDR1 SGHDN and CDR2 FVKESK. The CDR3 runs 11 residues. Here the CDR3 DNA reads TGTGCCAGCAGCCAACAAGAGACCCAGTACTTC. Its translation is CASSQQETQYF. Full variable domain (missing parts from reference TRBV14 and TRBJ2-5): EAGVTQFPSHSVIEKGQTVTLRCDPISGHDNLYWYRRVMGKEIKFLLHFVKESKQDESGMPNNRFLAERTGGTYSTLKVQPAELEDSGVYFCASSQQETQYFGPGTRLLVL.

This clonotype was counted between two and nine times. The CDR3 sequence: CAIRPTGGGGNTIYF. The CDR3 bases are TGTGCCATCAGACCGACAGGGGGCGGAGGAAACACCATATATTTT. V usage is TRBV10-3 and J usage is TRBJ1-3; 10 bases align to TRBD1. The CDR3 is 15 amino acids. CDR1 is ENHRY and CDR2 is SYGVKD in the germline V gene. V shed 6 bases and J 4 bases; nucleotides not matched to a gene: 6.

This clonotype came up a few times. This rearrangement joins TRBV20-1 to TRBJ1-1; D unclear. The CDR3 sequence is 14 residues long. Trimming pared 5 bases from V and 3 bases from J, leaving 16 bases between. Germline CDR1 reads DFQATT; CDR2 reads SNEGSKA (reference sequence). CDR3 sequence reads: CSAPPEFWDTEAFF. In DNA, the CDR3 is TGCAGTGCTCCCCCGGAGTTTTGGGACACTGAAGCTTTCTTT.

The chain recombines TRBV18 with TRBJ2-7; 7 bases line up with TRBD1. After removal of 6 bases from V and 4 bases from J, the junction contained 9 bases not matched to a gene. CDR1 is KGHSH, CDR2 LQKENI, per germline. The CDR3 sequence is 14 residues long. Written as DNA, the CDR3 is TGTGCCAGCTCGCCGCCGGGACAGTTGTACGAGCAGTACTTC. It is translated as CASSPPGQLYEQYF.

The V gene is TRBV28, the J gene TRBJ2-7, with D possibly matching TRBD1 (6 bases). CDR1 is MDHEN and CDR2 is SYDVKM in the germline V gene. Trimming left V 7 bases short and J 2 bases short, with 15 bases between. This CDR3 comprises 14 residues. This CDR3 is CASNGGAQTYEQYF. The CDR3 DNA follows: TGTGCCAGCAATGGGGGCGCCCAAACCTACGAGCAGTACTTC.

This clonotype was seen at least ten times. The chain has TRBV3-2 and TRBJ2-7; the D call of TRBD2 is as the table states it, not checked on the DNA. TRBV3-2 is marked as a pseudogene. The CDR3 spans 14 residues. CDR3 region: CASSPPGLAYEQYF. The CDR3 region has the DNA TGTGCCAGCAGCCCGCCGGGACTAGCTTACGAGCAGTACTTC.

The chain joins TRBV5-1 to TRBJ1-2; no clear D. CDR1 and CDR2 from the germline V gene are SGHRS and YFSETQ. V was cut by 0 bases and J by 7 bases, with 13 bases left in between. This CDR3 region has 14 residues. This chain's CDR3 is CASSLEAGGGGYTF. CDR3 DNA sequence: TGCGCCAGCAGCTTGGAGGCGGGTGGAGGTGGCTACACCTTC.

This clonotype was detected ten times or more. The gene calls are TRBV20-1 and TRBJ2-3; a possible D gene is TRBD2 (6 bases). This CDR3 is built from 14 residues. Germline CDR1 reads DFQATT; CDR2 reads SNEGSKA (reference sequence). Trimming removed 0 bases at V and 6 bases at J, with 13 bases between. The DNA for the CDR3 is TGCAGTGCTAGAGAGGCCGCGGGGTCCGATACGCAGTATTTT. Its protein is CSAREAAGSDTQYF.

Notes on this clonotype: A read error is possible here, since a much larger clone lies one base away. The gene calls are TRBV5-1 and TRBJ2-1, with TRBD1 matching 9 bases. Germline values: CDR1 SGHRS, CDR2 YFSETQ. J lost 4 bases, V lost 2 bases, and 4 bases had no gene match. This CDR3 region has 15 residues. The DNA of the CDR3 is TGCGCCAGCAGCTTTACAGGGGGCGGTTACAATGAGCAGTTCTTC. Translation: CASSFTGGGYNEQFF.

The J gene is TRBJ2-7, the V gene TRBV7-6; 10 positions match TRBD2. This CDR3 spans 14 amino acids. CDR1 is SGHVS and CDR2 is FNYEAQ in the germline V gene. J gave up 3 bases and V 5 bases, and 4 bases lay outside the gene matches. Here the CDR3 DNA reads TGTGCCAGCAGCAAGAGGACTAGCGGCTACGAGCAGTACTTC. Translation gives CASSKRTSGYEQYF.

The chain combines TRBV14 with TRBJ2-2; D may be TRBD2 (5 bases). The CDR3 extends over 21 amino acids. Trimming shortened V by 0 bases and J by 4 bases, and 27 bases separated the two germline ends. Germline CDR1 reads SGHDN; CDR2 reads FVKESK. The CDR3 here is CASSQDKRSNYRGMSTGELFF. DNA for the CDR3: TGTGCCAGCAGCCAAGATAAAAGGTCGAACTACCGAGGGATGAGCACCGGGGAGCTGTTTTTT.

This clonotype has just a few counts. The gene calls are TRBV6-5 and TRBJ2-5; D not resolved. V lost 8 bases and J 0 bases, leaving 13 bases between the germline ends. The germline CDR1 and CDR2 sequences are MNHEY and SVGAGI. The CDR3 has 14 amino acids. The CDR3 nucleotides read TGTGCCAGCGGCCACAAGGGTTACCAAGAGACCCAGTACTTC. It translates to CASGHKGYQETQYF.